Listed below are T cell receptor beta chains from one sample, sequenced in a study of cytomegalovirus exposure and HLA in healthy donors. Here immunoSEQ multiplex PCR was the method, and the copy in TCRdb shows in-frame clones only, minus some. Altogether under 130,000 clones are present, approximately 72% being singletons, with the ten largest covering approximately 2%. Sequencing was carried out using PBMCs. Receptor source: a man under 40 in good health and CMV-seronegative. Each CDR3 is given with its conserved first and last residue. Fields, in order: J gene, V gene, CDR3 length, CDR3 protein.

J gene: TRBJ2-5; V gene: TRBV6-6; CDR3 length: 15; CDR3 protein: CASRPTSGGWETQYF
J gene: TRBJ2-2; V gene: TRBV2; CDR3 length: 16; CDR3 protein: CASITIGGASTGELFF
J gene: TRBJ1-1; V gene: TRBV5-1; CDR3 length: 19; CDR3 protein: CASSLAPLRDSTMNTEAFF
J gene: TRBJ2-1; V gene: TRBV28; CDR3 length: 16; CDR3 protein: CASSLARLAAYNEQFF
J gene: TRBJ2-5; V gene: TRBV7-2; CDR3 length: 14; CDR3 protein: CASSLAGWQETQYF
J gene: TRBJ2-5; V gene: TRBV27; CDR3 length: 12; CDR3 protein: CASSLRGETQYF
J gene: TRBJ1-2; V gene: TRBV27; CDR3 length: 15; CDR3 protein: CASSITPLNLYGYTF
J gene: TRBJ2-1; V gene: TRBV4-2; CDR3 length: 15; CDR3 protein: CASSQVLAGEGEQFF
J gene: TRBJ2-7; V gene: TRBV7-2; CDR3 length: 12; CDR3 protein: CASNTPGLAQYF
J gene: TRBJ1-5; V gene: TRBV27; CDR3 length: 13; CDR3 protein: CASSTRPAQPQHF
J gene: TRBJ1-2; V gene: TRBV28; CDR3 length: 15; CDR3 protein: CASSLGGQYWSGYTF
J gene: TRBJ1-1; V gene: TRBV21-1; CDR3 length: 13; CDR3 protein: CASSKGVNTEAFF
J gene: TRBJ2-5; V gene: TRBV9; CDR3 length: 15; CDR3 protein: CASSEQTGGQETQYF
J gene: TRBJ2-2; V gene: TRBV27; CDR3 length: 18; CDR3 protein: CASSLWAGQGIGGGELFF
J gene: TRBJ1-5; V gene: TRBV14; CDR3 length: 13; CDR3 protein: CASSQARNQPQHF
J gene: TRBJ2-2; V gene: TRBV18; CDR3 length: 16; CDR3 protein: CASSPPSSGDTGELFF
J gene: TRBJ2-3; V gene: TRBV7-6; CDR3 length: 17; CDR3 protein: CASSLGATSLSTDTQYF
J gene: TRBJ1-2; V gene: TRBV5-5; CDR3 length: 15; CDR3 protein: CASSFGGSPTYGYTF
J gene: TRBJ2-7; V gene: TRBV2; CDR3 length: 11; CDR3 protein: CASSEPYEQYF
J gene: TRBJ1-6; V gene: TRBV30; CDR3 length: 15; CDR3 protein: CAWMGAGTGISPLHF
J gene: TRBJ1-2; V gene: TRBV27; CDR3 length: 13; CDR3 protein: CASTWAPGYGYTF
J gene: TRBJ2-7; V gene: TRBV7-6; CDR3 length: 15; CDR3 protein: CASSLGGGSSHEQYF
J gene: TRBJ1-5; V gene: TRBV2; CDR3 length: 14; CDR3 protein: CASRTGRPNQPQHF
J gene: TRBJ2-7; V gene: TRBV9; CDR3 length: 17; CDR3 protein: CASSRRLAGGPYNEQYF
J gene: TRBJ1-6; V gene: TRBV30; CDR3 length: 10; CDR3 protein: CAWGGAPLHF
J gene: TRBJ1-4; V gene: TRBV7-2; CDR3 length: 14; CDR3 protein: CASSLRDSNEKLFF
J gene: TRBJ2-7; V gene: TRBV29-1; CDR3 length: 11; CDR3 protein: CSVLDSYEQYF
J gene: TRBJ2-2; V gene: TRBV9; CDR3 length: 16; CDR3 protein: CASSVSPNPNTGELFF
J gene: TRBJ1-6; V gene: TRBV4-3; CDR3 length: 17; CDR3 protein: CASSQVLSTGPGSPLHF
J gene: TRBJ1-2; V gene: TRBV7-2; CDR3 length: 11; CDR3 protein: CASGVNYGYTF
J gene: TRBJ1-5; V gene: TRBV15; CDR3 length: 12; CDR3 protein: CATSGPNQPQHF
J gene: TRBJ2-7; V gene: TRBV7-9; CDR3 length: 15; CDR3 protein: CASSPKRRESDEQYF
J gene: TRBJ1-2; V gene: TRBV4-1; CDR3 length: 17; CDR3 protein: CASSQRDRSRGPYGYTF
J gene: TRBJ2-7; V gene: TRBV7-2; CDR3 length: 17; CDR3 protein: CASSLGGSGVTSREQYF
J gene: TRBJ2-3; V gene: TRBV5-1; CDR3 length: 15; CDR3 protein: CASSLSGAGTDTQYF
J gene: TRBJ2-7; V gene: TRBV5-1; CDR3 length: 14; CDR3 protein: CASSLGTGTYEQYF